This is a list of T cell receptor beta chains from one sample in a study of CD8 T cells in Susac syndrome. TCRdb redid the calling of the immunoSEQ multiplex PCR reads with MiXCR, one entry per CDR3 protein. The table includes a few hundred thousand distinct CDR3 sequences, 93% detected once. Sequenced: CD4+ T cells from PBMCs. The receptors stem from a human donor with multiple sclerosis. CDR3s include the opening cysteine and the closing phenylalanine or tryptophan. A D gene is named only where the DNA matches it firmly. The size field is filled for only some rows; it gives once, few, many or a size class.

clone_size: NA
d_call: NA
j_call: TRBJ2-3
v_call: TRBV12-3/TRBV12-4
cdr3_nt: TGTGCCAGCAGTTTAGCGATAGGACCGAACACAGATACGCAGTATTTT
cdr3_aa: CASSLAIGPNTDTQYF

clone_size: NA
d_call: NA
j_call: TRBJ1-1
v_call: TRBV5-5
cdr3_nt: TGTGCCAGCAACCTGGGAGCGTTGAACACTGAAGCTTTCTTT
cdr3_aa: CASNLGALNTEAFF

clone_size: NA
d_call: NA
j_call: TRBJ2-3
v_call: TRBV3-1
cdr3_nt: TGTGCCAGCAGCCAAGAGGTAACCGGCCACTCCACAGATACGCAGTATTTT
cdr3_aa: CASSQEVTGHSTDTQYF

clone_size: NA
d_call: NA
j_call: TRBJ2-7
v_call: TRBV7-8
cdr3_nt: TGTGCCAGCAGCCGGACCGAGATTCGGGGAGAGCAGTACTTC
cdr3_aa: CASSRTEIRGEQYF

clone_size: NA
d_call: NA
j_call: TRBJ2-5
v_call: TRBV7-9
cdr3_nt: TGTGCCAGCAGCTCCTTGGGTGTGGGCAGCCAAGAGACCCAGTACTTC
cdr3_aa: CASSSLGVGSQETQYF

clone_size: once
d_call: TRBD1
j_call: TRBJ2-2
v_call: TRBV5-1
cdr3_nt: TGCGCCAGCAGCTCGCAACAGGGGGCAGACGGGGAGCTGTTTTTT
cdr3_aa: CASSSQQGADGELFF

clone_size: NA
d_call: NA
j_call: TRBJ1-2
v_call: TRBV19
cdr3_nt: TGTGCCAGTAGCCCTCCCGGGCACGGCTACACCTTC
cdr3_aa: CASSPPGHGYTF

clone_size: NA
d_call: NA
j_call: TRBJ1-2
v_call: TRBV20-1
cdr3_nt: TGCAGTGCTCCTGGGGGGGCAATTGGCTACACCTTC
cdr3_aa: CSAPGGAIGYTF

clone_size: NA
d_call: NA
j_call: TRBJ1-1
v_call: TRBV4-1
cdr3_nt: TGCGCCAGCAGCCAAGTAGGCGGGCCCCCCGAGGGTTTCTTT
cdr3_aa: CASSQVGGPPEGFF

clone_size: NA
d_call: TRBD1
j_call: TRBJ2-7
v_call: TRBV28
cdr3_nt: TGTGCCAGCAACAACAGGGGGGTGAACTACGAGCAGTACTTC
cdr3_aa: CASNNRGVNYEQYF

clone_size: NA
d_call: TRBD1
j_call: TRBJ1-1
v_call: TRBV6-5
cdr3_nt: TGTGCCATCTCGGGACAGGGGCTAGAAGCTTTCTTT
cdr3_aa: CAISGQGLEAFF

clone_size: NA
d_call: NA
j_call: TRBJ2-2
v_call: TRBV15
cdr3_nt: TGTGCCACCAGCAGAGATTCGACAGACACCGGGGAGCTGTTTTTT
cdr3_aa: CATSRDSTDTGELFF

clone_size: NA
d_call: TRBD1
j_call: TRBJ1-4
v_call: TRBV4-1
cdr3_nt: TGCGCCAGCAGCCAAGTGCCCCCCGGGACAGGCTTTGATAATGAAAAACTGTTTTTT
cdr3_aa: CASSQVPPGTGFDNEKLFF

clone_size: NA
d_call: TRBD1
j_call: TRBJ1-4
v_call: TRBV25-1
cdr3_nt: TGTGCCAGCAGCCGTTTTGGGACAGGACTCCCTAATGAAAAACTGTTTTTT
cdr3_aa: CASSRFGTGLPNEKLFF

clone_size: NA
d_call: NA
j_call: TRBJ1-5
v_call: TRBV7-9
cdr3_nt: TGTGCCAGCAGCTTAGAGGCTTTAGGGACCCAGCATTTT
cdr3_aa: CASSLEALGTQHF

clone_size: once
d_call: NA
j_call: TRBJ2-3
v_call: TRBV15
cdr3_nt: TGTGCCACCAGCGATACGCAGTATTTT
cdr3_aa: CATSDTQYF

clone_size: NA
d_call: NA
j_call: TRBJ2-5
v_call: TRBV6-5
cdr3_nt: TGTGCCAGCAGTTACTCCGGGGGTCTCGAGACCCAGTACTTC
cdr3_aa: CASSYSGGLETQYF